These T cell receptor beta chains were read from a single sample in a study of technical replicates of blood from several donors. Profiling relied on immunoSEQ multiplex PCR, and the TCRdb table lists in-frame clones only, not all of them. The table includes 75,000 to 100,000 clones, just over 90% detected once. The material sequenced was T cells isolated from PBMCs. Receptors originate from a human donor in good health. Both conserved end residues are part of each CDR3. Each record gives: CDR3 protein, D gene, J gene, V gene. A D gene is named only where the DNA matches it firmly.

CDR3: CASRVQGNTEAFF; D: .; J: TRBJ1-1; V: TRBV28
CDR3: CASSQVSTGGKGGYTF; D: TRBD1; J: TRBJ1-2; V: TRBV4-1
CDR3: CASSFSNEQFF; D: .; J: TRBJ2-1; V: TRBV7-9
CDR3: CASSFYQTATNEKLFF; D: .; J: TRBJ1-4; V: TRBV5-4
CDR3: CASSGDRDYGYTF; D: TRBD1; J: TRBJ1-2; V: TRBV6-4
CDR3: CASSPSQGMGIGYTF; D: .; J: TRBJ1-2; V: TRBV18
CDR3: CASSYGGDGYGYTF; D: .; J: TRBJ1-2; V: TRBV6-5
CDR3: CASSSERIQYF; D: .; J: TRBJ2-5; V: TRBV6-5
CDR3: CASTPSGGPSYEQYF; D: TRBD2; J: TRBJ2-7; V: TRBV6-5
CDR3: CASSQPFSAKNIQYF; D: .; J: TRBJ2-4; V: TRBV4-2
CDR3: CASSFRLAGEQYF; D: TRBD2; J: TRBJ2-7; V: TRBV5-6
CDR3: CASRLAPSWRDRYEQYF; D: .; J: TRBJ2-7; V: TRBV12-2
CDR3: CASSLDGGAYEQYF; D: .; J: TRBJ2-7; V: TRBV5-1
CDR3: CASRRGQETNYGYTF; D: TRBD1; J: TRBJ1-2; V: TRBV5-1
CDR3: CASSQGGDSYFGYTF; D: TRBD1; J: TRBJ1-2; V: TRBV14
CDR3: CASSQDRAFHEQYF; D: TRBD1; J: TRBJ2-7; V: TRBV5-6
CDR3: CASSQKGTLGYEQYF; D: .; J: TRBJ2-7; V: TRBV19
CDR3: CASSYVRTGNTIYF; D: .; J: TRBJ1-3; V: TRBV6-5
CDR3: CAWSVGRPSTDTQYF; D: .; J: TRBJ2-3; V: TRBV30
CDR3: CASTSSGNQPQHF; D: .; J: TRBJ1-5; V: TRBV19
CDR3: CASRPTGGEQYF; D: TRBD1; J: TRBJ2-7; V: TRBV5-1
CDR3: CASHDRTYGYTF; D: .; J: TRBJ1-2; V: TRBV14
CDR3: CASRAGTYYEQYF; D: .; J: TRBJ2-7; V: TRBV5-5
CDR3: CASSVGRTANEKLFF; D: .; J: TRBJ1-4; V: TRBV6-1
CDR3: CASSPGGGRNQPQHF; D: .; J: TRBJ1-5; V: TRBV7-9
CDR3: CASSQGHREENEKLFF; D: .; J: TRBJ1-4; V: TRBV4-2
CDR3: CASSPRTVGTEAFF; D: .; J: TRBJ1-1; V: TRBV7-6
CDR3: CASSEQGSRYEQYF; D: .; J: TRBJ2-7; V: TRBV6-1
CDR3: CASSLGQGTNEKLFF; D: .; J: TRBJ1-4; V: TRBV28
CDR3: CASSPSIRGVSYEQYF; D: .; J: TRBJ2-7; V: TRBV4-1
CDR3: CASSGQYNEQFF; D: .; J: TRBJ2-1; V: TRBV11-2
CDR3: CASSLFGVLDEQFF; D: .; J: TRBJ2-1; V: TRBV27
CDR3: CASSHEGGTDTQYF; D: .; J: TRBJ2-3; V: TRBV9
CDR3: CASSSPRQGTGYTF; D: TRBD1; J: TRBJ1-2; V: TRBV7-9
CDR3: CASSQSEYEQYF; D: .; J: TRBJ2-7; V: TRBV23-1
CDR3: CAWSVLSPRDYGYTF; D: .; J: TRBJ1-2; V: TRBV30
CDR3: CASSPGGQGSYEQYF; D: TRBD1; J: TRBJ2-7; V: TRBV4-1
CDR3: CASTKSIGGGVQETQYF; D: TRBD2; J: TRBJ2-5; V: TRBV5-1
CDR3: CASSYIGRGQYF; D: TRBD2; J: TRBJ2-7; V: TRBV6-6
CDR3: CASSEIPSSGNTIYF; D: .; J: TRBJ1-3; V: TRBV7-9
CDR3: CASNRDRGLYEQYF; D: TRBD1; J: TRBJ2-7; V: TRBV6-1
CDR3: CASSARSGGGNEQFF; D: TRBD2; J: TRBJ2-1; V: TRBV9
CDR3: CASSPRGTSNTEAFF; D: .; J: TRBJ1-1; V: TRBV5-1
CDR3: CASSERIRIDSGNTIYF; D: .; J: TRBJ1-3; V: TRBV6-1
CDR3: CASSEGSGSGYGYTF; D: .; J: TRBJ1-2; V: TRBV6-1
CDR3: CAISTKGTANTGELFF; D: TRBD1; J: TRBJ2-2; V: TRBV10-3
CDR3: CASSRIWTDTDTQYF; D: .; J: TRBJ2-3; V: TRBV7-8
CDR3: CASRNQGEVETQYF; D: .; J: TRBJ2-5; V: TRBV11-3
CDR3: CASSLDPGVKTEAFF; D: .; J: TRBJ1-1; V: TRBV5-1
CDR3: CASSYRVPGELFF; D: .; J: TRBJ2-2; V: TRBV7-2
CDR3: CAWSVRSEVPQYF; D: .; J: TRBJ2-5; V: TRBV30
CDR3: CASSQKTGRLDGYTF; D: TRBD1; J: TRBJ1-2; V: TRBV5-1
CDR3: CASSSRTGHGYTF; D: TRBD1; J: TRBJ1-2; V: TRBV7-6
CDR3: CASSMTGTGEKLFF; D: TRBD1; J: TRBJ1-4; V: TRBV5-1
CDR3: CASSQVSRTGDGEQYF; D: TRBD1; J: TRBJ2-7; V: TRBV4-1
CDR3: CASRGGAGGSTDTQYF; D: TRBD2; J: TRBJ2-3; V: TRBV5-1
CDR3: CASSKLAGGPRGEQFF; D: TRBD2; J: TRBJ2-1; V: TRBV6-4
CDR3: CASSPGGLEKDGETQYF; D: TRBD2; J: TRBJ2-5; V: TRBV10-1
CDR3: CASRLPGGAYNEQFF; D: TRBD2; J: TRBJ2-1; V: TRBV5-6